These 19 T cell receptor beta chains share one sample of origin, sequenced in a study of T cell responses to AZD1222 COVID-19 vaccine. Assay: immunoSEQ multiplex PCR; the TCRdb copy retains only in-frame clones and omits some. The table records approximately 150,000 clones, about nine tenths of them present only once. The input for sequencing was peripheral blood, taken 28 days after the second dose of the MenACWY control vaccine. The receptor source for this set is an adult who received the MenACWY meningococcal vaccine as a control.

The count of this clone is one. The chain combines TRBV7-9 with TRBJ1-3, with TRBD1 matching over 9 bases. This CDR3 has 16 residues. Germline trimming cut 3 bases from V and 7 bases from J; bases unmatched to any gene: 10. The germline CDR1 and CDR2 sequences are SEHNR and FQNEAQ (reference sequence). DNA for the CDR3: TGTGCCAGCAGCTTTGTGACGGGACAGGGATCGAACACCATATATTTT. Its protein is CASSFVTGQGSNTIYF.

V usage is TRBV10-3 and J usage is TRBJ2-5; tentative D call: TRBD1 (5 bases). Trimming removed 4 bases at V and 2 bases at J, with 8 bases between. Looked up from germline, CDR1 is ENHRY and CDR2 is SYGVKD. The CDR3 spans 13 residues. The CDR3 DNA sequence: TGTGCCATCAGTGGTAGACAGCAAGAGACCCAGTACTTC. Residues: CAISGRQQETQYF.

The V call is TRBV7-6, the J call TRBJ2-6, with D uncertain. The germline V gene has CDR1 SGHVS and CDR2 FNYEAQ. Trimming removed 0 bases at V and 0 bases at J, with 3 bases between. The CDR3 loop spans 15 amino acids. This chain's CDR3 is CASSLADSGANVLTF. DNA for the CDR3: TGTGCCAGCAGCTTAGCCGACTCTGGGGCCAACGTCCTGACTTTC.

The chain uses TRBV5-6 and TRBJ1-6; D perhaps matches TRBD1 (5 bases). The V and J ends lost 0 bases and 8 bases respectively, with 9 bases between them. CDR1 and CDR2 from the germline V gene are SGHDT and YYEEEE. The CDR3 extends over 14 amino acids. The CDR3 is CASSLGRVDSPLHF. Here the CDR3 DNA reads TGTGCCAGCAGCTTGGGCAGGGTAGATTCACCCCTCCACTTT.

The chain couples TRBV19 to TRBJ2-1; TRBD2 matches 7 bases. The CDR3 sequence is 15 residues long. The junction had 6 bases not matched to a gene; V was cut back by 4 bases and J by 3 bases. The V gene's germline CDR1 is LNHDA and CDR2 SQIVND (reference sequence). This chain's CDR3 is CASSNPSGDYNEQFF. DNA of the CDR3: TGTGCCAGTAGTAATCCTAGCGGAGACTACAATGAGCAGTTCTTC.

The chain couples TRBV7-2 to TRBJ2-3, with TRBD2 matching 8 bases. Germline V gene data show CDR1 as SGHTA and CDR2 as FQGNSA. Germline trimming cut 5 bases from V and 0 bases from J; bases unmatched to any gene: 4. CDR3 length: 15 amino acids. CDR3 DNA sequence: TGTGCCAGCAGCCAAAGCGGGGGTAGCACAGATACGCAGTATTTT. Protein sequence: CASSQSGGSTDTQYF.

The CDR3 here is CASSRGGWTEAFF. CDR3 nucleotide sequence: TGTGCCAGCAGCCGAGGGGGTTGGACTGAAGCTTTCTTT. The chain uses TRBV25-1 and TRBJ1-1, with D possibly being TRBD1 (6 bases). Germline V lookup: CDR1 MGHDK, CDR2 SYGVNS. CDR3 size: 13 residues. The V and J ends lost 6 bases and 5 bases respectively, with 13 bases between them.

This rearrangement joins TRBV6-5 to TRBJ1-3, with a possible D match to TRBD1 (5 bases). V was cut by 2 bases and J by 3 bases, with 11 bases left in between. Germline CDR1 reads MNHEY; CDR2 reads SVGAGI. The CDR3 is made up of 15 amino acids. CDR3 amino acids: CASSYTGTDGNTIYF. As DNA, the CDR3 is TGTGCCAGCAGTTACACCGGGACCGATGGAAACACCATATATTTT.

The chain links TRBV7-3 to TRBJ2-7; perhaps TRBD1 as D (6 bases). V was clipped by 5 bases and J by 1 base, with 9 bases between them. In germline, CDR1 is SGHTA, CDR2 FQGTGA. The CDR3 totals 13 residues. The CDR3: CASSATGSYEQYF. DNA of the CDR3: TGTGCCAGCAGCGCTACAGGGTCCTACGAGCAGTACTTC.

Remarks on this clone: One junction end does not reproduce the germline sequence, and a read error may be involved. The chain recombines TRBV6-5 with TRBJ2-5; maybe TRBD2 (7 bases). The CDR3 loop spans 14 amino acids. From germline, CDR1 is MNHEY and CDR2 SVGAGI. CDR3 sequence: CASSDSAGARTQYF. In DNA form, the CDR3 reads TGTGCCAGCAGTGACTCGGCGGGGGCCAGGACCCAGTACTTC.

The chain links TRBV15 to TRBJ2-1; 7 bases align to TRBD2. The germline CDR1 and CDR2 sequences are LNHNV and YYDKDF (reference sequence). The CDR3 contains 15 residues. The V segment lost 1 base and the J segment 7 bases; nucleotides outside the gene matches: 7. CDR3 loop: CATSRGLAVGNEQFF. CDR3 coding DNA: TGTGCCACCAGCAGAGGACTAGCCGTGGGGAATGAGCAGTTCTTC.

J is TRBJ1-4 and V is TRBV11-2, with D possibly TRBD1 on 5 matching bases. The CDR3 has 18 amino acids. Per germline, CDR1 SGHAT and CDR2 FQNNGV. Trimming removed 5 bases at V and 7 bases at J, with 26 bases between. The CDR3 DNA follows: TGTGCCAGCAGCCCCTTTGTAGAGGGAGAGTGGGGACGTGAAAAACTGTTTTTT. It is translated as CASSPFVEGEWGREKLFF.

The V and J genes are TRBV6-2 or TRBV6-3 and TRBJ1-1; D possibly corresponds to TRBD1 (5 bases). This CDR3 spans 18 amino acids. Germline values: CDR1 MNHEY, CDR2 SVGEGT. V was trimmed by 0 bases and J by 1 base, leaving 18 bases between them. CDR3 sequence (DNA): TGTGCCAGCAGTTACTCGGGCCTTCGGGGCAGTGGGAACACTGAAGCTTTCTTT. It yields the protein CASSYSGLRGSGNTEAFF.

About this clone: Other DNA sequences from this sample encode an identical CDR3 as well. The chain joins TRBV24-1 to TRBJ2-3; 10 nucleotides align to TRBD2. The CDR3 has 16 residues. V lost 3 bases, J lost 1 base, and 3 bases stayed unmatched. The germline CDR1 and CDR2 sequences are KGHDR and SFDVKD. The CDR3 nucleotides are TGTGCCACCAGTGATCCGGGGACTAGCGGCACAGATACGCAGTATTTT. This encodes CATSDPGTSGTDTQYF.

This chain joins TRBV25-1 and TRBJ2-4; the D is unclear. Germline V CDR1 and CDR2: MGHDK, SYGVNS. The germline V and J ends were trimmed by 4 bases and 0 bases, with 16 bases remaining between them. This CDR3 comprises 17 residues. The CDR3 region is CASSGPTAPSAKNIQYF. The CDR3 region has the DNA TGTGCCAGCAGTGGTCCGACCGCGCCTTCAGCCAAAAACATTCAGTACTTC.

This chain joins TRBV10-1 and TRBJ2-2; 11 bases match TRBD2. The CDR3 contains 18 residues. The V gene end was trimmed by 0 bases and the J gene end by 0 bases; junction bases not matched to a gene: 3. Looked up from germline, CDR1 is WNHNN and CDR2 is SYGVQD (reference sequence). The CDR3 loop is CASSESEGLAANTGELFF. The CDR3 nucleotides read TGCGCCAGCAGTGAGTCGGAGGGACTAGCGGCGAACACCGGGGAGCTGTTTTTT.

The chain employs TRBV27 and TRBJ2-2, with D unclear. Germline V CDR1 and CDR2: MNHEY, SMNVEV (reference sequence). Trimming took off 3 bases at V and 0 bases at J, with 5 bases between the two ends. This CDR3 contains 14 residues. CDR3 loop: CASSFRANTGELFF. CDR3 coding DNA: TGTGCCAGCAGTTTCAGAGCGAACACCGGGGAGCTGTTTTTT.

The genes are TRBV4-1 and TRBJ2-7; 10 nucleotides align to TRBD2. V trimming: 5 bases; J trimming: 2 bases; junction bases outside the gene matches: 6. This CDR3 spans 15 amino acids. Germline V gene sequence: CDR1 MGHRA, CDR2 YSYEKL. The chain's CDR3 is CASSAWTSGTYEQYF. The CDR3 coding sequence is TGCGCCAGCAGCGCCTGGACTAGCGGAACCTACGAGCAGTACTTC.

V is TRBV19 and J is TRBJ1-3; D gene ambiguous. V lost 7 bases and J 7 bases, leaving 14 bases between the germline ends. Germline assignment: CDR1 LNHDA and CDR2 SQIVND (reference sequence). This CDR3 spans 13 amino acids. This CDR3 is CASTPGWMNTIYF. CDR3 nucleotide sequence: TGTGCCAGTACCCCGGGCTGGATGAACACCATATATTTT.